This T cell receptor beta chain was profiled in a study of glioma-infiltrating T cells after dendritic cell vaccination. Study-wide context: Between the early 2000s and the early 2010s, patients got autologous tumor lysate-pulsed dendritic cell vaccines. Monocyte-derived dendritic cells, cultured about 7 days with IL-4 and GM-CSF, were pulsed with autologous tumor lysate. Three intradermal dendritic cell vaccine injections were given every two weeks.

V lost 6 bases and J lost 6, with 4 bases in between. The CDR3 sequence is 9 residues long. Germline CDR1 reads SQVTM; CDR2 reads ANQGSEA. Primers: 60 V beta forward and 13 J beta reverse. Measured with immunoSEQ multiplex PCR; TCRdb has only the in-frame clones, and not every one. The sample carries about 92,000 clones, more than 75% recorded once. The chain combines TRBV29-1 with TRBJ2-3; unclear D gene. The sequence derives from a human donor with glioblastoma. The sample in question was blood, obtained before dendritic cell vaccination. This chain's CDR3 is CSVPDTQYF. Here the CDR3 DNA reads TGCAGCGTCCCGGATACGCAGTATTTT.